This TCR beta chain emerged from a study of T cell changes during pregnancy in multiple sclerosis. Generated by immunoSEQ multiplex PCR, the TCRdb table keeps only in-frame clones and is missing some. The data show approximately 80,000 clones, 94% seen once. Deletions cut 3 bases from V and 5 bases from J, with 14 bases between. CDR3 size: 15 residues. The germline V gene has CDR1 SGHTA and CDR2 FQGTGA. Here the sequenced sample was peripheral blood, taken in the third trimester of pregnancy. This chain connects TRBV7-3 to TRBJ2-1; the D gene is possibly TRBD1 (6 bases). The TCR originated in a female donor with multiple sclerosis, enrolled in a pregnancy study. The DNA of the CDR3 is TGTGCCAGCAGCTTGGGGGCCCGTCAGGACAATGAGCAGTTCTTC. Translating it yields CASSLGARQDNEQFF.